A selection of T cell receptor beta chains follows, all from one sample in a study of shared clonotypes between healthy human individuals. The assay was immunoSEQ multiplex PCR, and TCRdb's table has in-frame clones only and misses some. The data contain hundreds of thousands of clones, 92% of them seen just once; the ten biggest clones take up 24%. The sample consisted of naive CD8+ T cells sorted from blood. These receptors were taken from a man aged 25 to 40 in good health. Each CDR3 is given with its conserved first and last residue. Each record gives: D gene, clone size, V gene, J gene, CDR3 DNA, CDR3 protein. A D gene is named only where the DNA matches it firmly. Only part of the rows carry a size: once, few, many, or a class if the clone is expanded.

>TRBD2|NA|TRBV7-9|TRBJ2-1
TGTGCCAGCAGCCCCGGCGGGGGACTTAGCTCCTACAATGAGCAGTTCTTC
CASSPGGGLSSYNEQFF
>TRBD2|NA|TRBV28|TRBJ2-3
TGTGCCAGCAGTAGGGCGGGGGATGGAGATACGCAGTATTTT
CASSRAGDGDTQYF
>NA|NA|TRBV20-1|TRBJ2-5
TGCAGTGCTGGGAACTCCCAGTACTTC
CSAGNSQYF
>NA|NA|TRBV5-4|TRBJ2-1
TGTGCCAGCAGCTCCAGAGGGGTGTACAATGAGCAGTTCTTC
CASSSRGVYNEQFF
>NA|NA|TRBV27|TRBJ2-7
TGTGCCAGCAGTTTAACAGGTCGGCAGCAGTACTTC
CASSLTGRQQYF
>NA|NA|TRBV28|TRBJ1-2
TGTGCCAGCAGTTTCGAGCTCGCGCACTATGGCTACACCTTC
CASSFELAHYGYTF
>TRBD2|once|TRBV7-9|TRBJ2-1
TGTGCCAGCAGCTTAGAAGCGGGAGGGTTCGGTGAGCAGTTCTTC
CASSLEAGGFGEQFF
>NA|NA|TRBV27|TRBJ2-5
TGTGCCAGCAGTTTGAAGAAAGGCGGGGCCCAGTACTTC
CASSLKKGGAQYF
>TRBD1|NA|TRBV10-1|TRBJ2-1
TGCGCCAGCAGTGAGTCAGGGGGAAACAGGGGCCCCTGGTTCTTC
CASSESGGNRGPWFF
>NA|NA|TRBV4-3|TRBJ2-5
TGCGCCAGCAGCCAAGAGCCGGGGATGCGGGGAGAGACCCAGTACTTC
CASSQEPGMRGETQYF
>NA|NA|TRBV23-1|TRBJ2-7
TGCGCCAGCAGCCTAGGACTACTCTACGAGCAGTACTTC
CASSLGLLYEQYF